These 16 T cell receptor beta chains were sequenced from one sample in a study of cytomegalovirus exposure and HLA in healthy donors. The PCR contained 60 Vbeta and 13 Jbeta primers. TCRdb's copy holds only in-frame clones and misses some; the assay was immunoSEQ multiplex PCR. Seen in this sample are around 120,000 clones; the ten most common clones hold 3.6%. What was sequenced was PBMCs. These receptors all come from a man between 18 and 35 years old in good health and CMV-seronegative.

The gene calls are TRBV6-1 and TRBJ2-6; the match to TRBD1 covers 10 bases. The trim removed 4 bases at V and 0 bases at J, leaving 3 bases unmatched. The CDR3 runs 17 residues. Per the germline V gene, CDR1 is MNHNS and CDR2 is SASEGT. CDR3 in amino acids: CASSARDRGSGANVLTF. The CDR3 DNA reads TGTGCCAGCAGTGCCCGGGACAGGGGCTCTGGGGCCAACGTCCTGACTTTC.

The gene calls are TRBV27 and TRBJ1-4, with D unresolved. Germline CDR1 reads MNHEY; CDR2 reads SMNVEV (reference sequence). There are 13 residues in the CDR3. Trimming took off 5 bases at V and 0 bases at J, with 4 bases between the two ends. CDR3 DNA: TGTGCCAGCAGTCCCTCAACTAATGAAAAACTGTTTTTT. Encoded protein: CASSPSTNEKLFF.

The J gene is TRBJ1-4, the V gene TRBV4-1; no reliable D call. This CDR3 spans 13 amino acids. Per the germline V gene, CDR1 is MGHRA and CDR2 is YSYEKL. Trimming stripped 1 base from V and 7 bases from J, with 7 bases between. The DNA for the CDR3 is TGCGCCAGCAGCCAAGCAATCAGTGAAAAACTGTTTTTT. It specifies CASSQAISEKLFF.

The genes are TRBV5-1 and TRBJ2-7; TRBD2 matches 9 bases. The CDR3 runs to 18 residues. Germline assignment: CDR1 SGHRS and CDR2 YFSETQ. The J segment lost 3 bases and the V segment lost 0 bases, leaving 13 bases of the junction unmatched. In nucleotides, the CDR3 is TGCGCCAGCAGCTTGGCGGCCCGGGCGGGAGGGCCACACTACGAGCAGTACTTC. It yields the protein CASSLAARAGGPHYEQYF.

CDR3 protein: CASSGGAQLDIQYF. In DNA, the CDR3 is TGTGCCAGTAGTGGAGGGGCCCAGTTGGACATTCAGTACTTC. The chain recombines TRBV19 with TRBJ2-4; TRBD2 is a possible D gene (6 bases). Between the trimmed V and J ends, which lost 5 bases and 8 bases, there was a span of 16 bases. The CDR3 spans 14 residues. Germline assignment: CDR1 LNHDA and CDR2 SQIVND (reference sequence).

The chain recombines TRBV6-1 with TRBJ1-2, with D maybe TRBD1 (6 bases). V was cut by 6 bases and J by 7 bases, with 9 bases left in between. Germline loops: CDR1 MNHNS, CDR2 SASEGT. CDR3 length: 11 residues. CDR3 amino acids: CASRVGGGYTF. The CDR3 region has the DNA TGTGCCAGCAGGGTAGGGGGTGGCTACACCTTC.

For the CDR3, the DNA is TGTGCCAGCTCACAAGCCTACACAGCTCTCTGGACCTACAATGAGCAGTTCTTC. This encodes CASSQAYTALWTYNEQFF. The V and J genes are TRBV18 and TRBJ2-1; D gene ambiguous. The germline CDR1 and CDR2 sequences are KGHSH and LQKENI. V was clipped by 4 bases and J by 2 bases, with 21 bases between them. The CDR3 spans 18 residues.

This chain joins TRBV6-5 and TRBJ1-1, with D hard to call. The germline CDR1 and CDR2 sequences are MNHEY and SVGAGI. This CDR3 comprises 14 residues. Between the trimmed V and J ends, which lost 5 bases and 4 bases, there was a span of 14 bases. This CDR3 is CASSPNWEGTEAFF. CDR3 DNA: TGTGCCAGCAGTCCTAACTGGGAGGGCACTGAAGCTTTCTTT.

This CDR3 is CATSRARARGADTQYF. The CDR3 nucleotides are TGTGCCACCAGCAGAGCAAGGGCACGGGGGGCAGATACGCAGTATTTT. The rearrangement links TRBV15 to TRBJ2-3; 7 positions match TRBD2. The CDR3 covers 16 residues. From germline, CDR1 is LNHNV and CDR2 YYDKDF (reference sequence). The V segment lost 1 base and the J segment 4 bases; nucleotides outside the gene matches: 8.

This chain joins TRBV14 and TRBJ2-5; possibly TRBD1 for D (6 bases). Germline CDR1 SGHDN, CDR2 FVKESK. The CDR3 extends over 14 amino acids. The germline V and J ends were trimmed by 2 bases and 4 bases, with 11 bases remaining between them. The chain's CDR3 is CASSQYRVTETQYF. Here the CDR3 DNA reads TGTGCCAGCAGCCAATACAGGGTGACAGAGACCCAGTACTTC.

V is TRBV23-1 and J is TRBJ1-2; no clear D. TRBV23-1 is identified as an open reading frame with a role that is uncertain. The CDR3 extends over 15 amino acids. The ends were cut back, 3 bases at V and 7 bases at J, with 18 bases in the middle. The CDR3 loop reads CASSHVRPSPGGYTF. CDR3 in DNA: TGCGCCAGCAGTCACGTTCGCCCTAGCCCTGGTGGCTACACCTTC.

The rearrangement uses TRBV5-6 and TRBJ1-1; 7 positions agree with TRBD1. The germline gives CDR1 SGHDT, CDR2 YYEEEE. The junction had 13 bases not matched to a gene; V was cut back by 2 bases and J by 3 bases. The CDR3 contains 17 residues. CDR3 residues: CASSFYLEDRLHTEAFF. CDR3 bases: TGTGCCAGCAGCTTTTATCTCGAGGACAGGCTACACACTGAAGCTTTCTTT.

The CDR3 nucleotides read TGCGCCAGCAGCCCCCCAACTAGCTTCTCCGAGCAGTACTTC. It is translated as CASSPPTSFSEQYF. This chain joins TRBV4-1 and TRBJ2-5; possibly TRBD2 for D (6 bases). The tail of the sequence fits TRBJ2-7 better, so the J call may be wrong. CDR1 is MGHRA and CDR2 is YSYEKL in the germline V gene. This CDR3 is built from 14 residues.

V gene TRBV30 combines with J gene TRBJ2-1; 7 positions match TRBD1. The germline V gene has CDR1 GTSNPN and CDR2 SVGIG (reference sequence). The V segment lost 0 bases and the J segment 9 bases; nucleotides outside the gene matches: 8. The CDR3 contains 14 residues. CDR3 sequence: CAWSVSGYRGEQFF. The DNA for the CDR3 is TGTGCCTGGAGTGTTTCAGGGTACAGGGGTGAGCAGTTCTTC.

On this clone itself: The junction and the germline gene differ at one end; a read error may be behind it. The chain's CDR3 is CASSQGGGTDAQYF. The CDR3 bases are TGCGCCAGCAGCCAAGGGGGGGGCACAGATGCGCAGTATTTT. The V gene is TRBV4-1, the J gene TRBJ2-3; possibly TRBD2 for D (7 bases). Germline values: CDR1 MGHRA, CDR2 YSYEKL. The CDR3 extends over 14 amino acids.

The genes are TRBV27 and TRBJ2-3; 8 bases fit TRBD2. Trimming at V came to 6 bases and at J to 5 bases, leaving 7 bases not matched to a gene. CDR1 is MNHEY and CDR2 is SMNVEV in the germline V gene (reference sequence). The CDR3 loop spans 14 amino acids. DNA for the CDR3: TGTGCCAGCAGAGATACCGGGAGGGGAGATACGCAGTATTTT. As protein: CASRDTGRGDTQYF.